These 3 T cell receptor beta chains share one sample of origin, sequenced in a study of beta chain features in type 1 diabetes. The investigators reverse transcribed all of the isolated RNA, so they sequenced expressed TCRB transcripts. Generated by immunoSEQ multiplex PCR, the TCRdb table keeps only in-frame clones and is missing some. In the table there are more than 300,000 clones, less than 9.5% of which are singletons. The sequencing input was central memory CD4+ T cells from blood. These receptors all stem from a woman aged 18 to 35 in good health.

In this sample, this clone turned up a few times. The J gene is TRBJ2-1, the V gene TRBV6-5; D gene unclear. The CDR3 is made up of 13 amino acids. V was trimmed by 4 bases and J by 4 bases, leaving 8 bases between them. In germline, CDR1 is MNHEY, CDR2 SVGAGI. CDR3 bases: TGTGCCAGCAGTTTTAGTGGGTACAATGAGCAGTTCTTC. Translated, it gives CASSFSGYNEQFF.

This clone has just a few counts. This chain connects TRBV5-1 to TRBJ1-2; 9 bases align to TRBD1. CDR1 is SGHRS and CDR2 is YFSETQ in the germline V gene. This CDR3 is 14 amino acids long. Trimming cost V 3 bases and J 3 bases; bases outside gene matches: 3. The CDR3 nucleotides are TGCGCCAGCAGCTGGGGACAGGGCCACTATGGCTACACCTTC. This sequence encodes CASSWGQGHYGYTF.

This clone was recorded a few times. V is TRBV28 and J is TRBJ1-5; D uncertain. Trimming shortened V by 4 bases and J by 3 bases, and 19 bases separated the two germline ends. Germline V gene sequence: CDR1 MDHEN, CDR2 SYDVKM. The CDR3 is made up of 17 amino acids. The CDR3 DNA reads TGTGCCAGCAGTTATTATGATCTAGGACTGCCCAATCAGCCCCAGCATTTT. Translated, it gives CASSYYDLGLPNQPQHF.